This TCR beta chain was captured in a study of graft-versus-host responses after intestinal transplantation. The overall study: Transplants given to recipients were multivisceral, liver-intestinal, or isolated intestinal.

The CDR3 has 17 residues. Germline V CDR1 and CDR2: SGHVS, FQNEAQ. J gave up 7 bases and V 0 bases, and 10 bases lay outside the gene matches. The data were produced by immunoSEQ multiplex PCR, yet TCRdb's version contains in-frame clones alone and is incomplete. Among about 21,000 clones listed, 89% were seen once. Sequenced material: PBMCs, taken roughly 65 days after intestinal transplantation. V is TRBV7-8 and J is TRBJ2-2; TRBD2 agrees at 8 bases. The sequence came from a human patient who received an intestinal transplant, so some T cells may come from the graft donor. The CDR3 region is CASSLAPAGGAGGELFF. In nucleotides, the CDR3 is TGTGCCAGCAGCTTAGCCCCCGCCGGGGGGGCCGGCGGGGAGCTGTTTTTT.